This T cell receptor beta chain was captured in a study of shared clonotypes between healthy human individuals. The repertoire was sequenced with immunoSEQ multiplex PCR; TCRdb's copy has only in-frame clones and lacks some. This sample has roughly 480,000 clones; 70% to 80% occur once, and the top ten carry about 12%. This clone was seen only a few times. V was pared by 5 bases and J by 4 bases, with 19 bases between. The CDR3 is 16 residues long. CDR1 and CDR2 from the germline V gene are SGHDT and YYEEEE. The rearrangement uses TRBV5-6 and TRBJ2-1; D is possibly TRBD1 or TRBD2 (6 bases each). The clonotype comes from a woman in her 40s in good health. Some clones in this sample may be carry-over from other donors' samples. The sequenced sample consisted of PBMCs. CDR3 amino acids: CASREGRGLAYNEQFF. CDR3 DNA sequence: TGTGCCAGCAGGGAGGGTCGGGGGCTAGCTTACAATGAGCAGTTCTTC.